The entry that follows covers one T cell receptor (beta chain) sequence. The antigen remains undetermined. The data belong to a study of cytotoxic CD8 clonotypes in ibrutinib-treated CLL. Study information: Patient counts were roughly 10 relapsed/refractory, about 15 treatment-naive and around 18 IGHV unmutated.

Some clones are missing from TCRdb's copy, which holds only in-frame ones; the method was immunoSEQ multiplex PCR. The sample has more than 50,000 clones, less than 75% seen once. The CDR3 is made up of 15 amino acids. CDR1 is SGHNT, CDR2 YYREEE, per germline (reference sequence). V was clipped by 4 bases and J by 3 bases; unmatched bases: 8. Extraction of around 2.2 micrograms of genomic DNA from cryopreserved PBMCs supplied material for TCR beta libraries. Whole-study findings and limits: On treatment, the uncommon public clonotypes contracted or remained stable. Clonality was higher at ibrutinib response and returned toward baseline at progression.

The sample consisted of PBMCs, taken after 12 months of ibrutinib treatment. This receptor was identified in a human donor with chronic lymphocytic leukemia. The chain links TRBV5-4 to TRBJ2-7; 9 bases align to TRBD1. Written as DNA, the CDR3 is TGTGCCAGCAGCAATACCCCGGGACAGGGCTACGAGCAGTACTTC. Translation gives CASSNTPGQGYEQYF.